The clone carrying this TCR beta chain was detected ten times or more. With the read ending 3 residues before the CDR3 end, the germline J gene is used to fill in that end. The germline V gene has CDR1 SGHDN and CDR2 FVKESK. Losses at the gene ends were 3 bases for V and 7 bases for J; bases not matched to a gene: 5. The CDR3 extends over 13 amino acids. The data are from a study of T cell clonality in common variable immunodeficiency. Generated by immunoSEQ multiplex PCR, the TCRdb table keeps only in-frame clones and is missing some. This sample comprises roughly 40,000 clones, none seen once only. The sample taken for sequencing was peripheral blood mononuclear cells. This receptor was taken from a person aged 18 to 70 in good health. The rearrangement joins TRBV14 to TRBJ1-1; 7 bases agree with TRBD1. The CDR3 sequence: CASSQSGQREAFF. The CDR3 DNA, read in part, is TGTGCCAGCAGCCAGTCGGGACAGCGTGAA.